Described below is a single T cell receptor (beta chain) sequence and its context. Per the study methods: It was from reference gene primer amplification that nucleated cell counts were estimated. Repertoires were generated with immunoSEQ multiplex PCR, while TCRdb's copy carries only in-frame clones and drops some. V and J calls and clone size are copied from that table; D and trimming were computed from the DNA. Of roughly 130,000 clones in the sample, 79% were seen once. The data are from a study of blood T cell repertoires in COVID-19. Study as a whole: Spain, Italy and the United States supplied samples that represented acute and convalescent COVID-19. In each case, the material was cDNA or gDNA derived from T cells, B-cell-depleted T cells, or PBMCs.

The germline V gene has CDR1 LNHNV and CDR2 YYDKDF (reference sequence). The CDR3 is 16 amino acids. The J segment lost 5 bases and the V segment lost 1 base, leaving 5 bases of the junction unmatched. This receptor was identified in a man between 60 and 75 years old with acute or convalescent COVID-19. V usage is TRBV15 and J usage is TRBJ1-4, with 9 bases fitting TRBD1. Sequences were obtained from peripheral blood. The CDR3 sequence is CATSRGRQGENEKLFF. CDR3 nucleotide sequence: TGTGCCACCAGCAGAGGGAGACAGGGGGAAAATGAAAAACTGTTTTTT.